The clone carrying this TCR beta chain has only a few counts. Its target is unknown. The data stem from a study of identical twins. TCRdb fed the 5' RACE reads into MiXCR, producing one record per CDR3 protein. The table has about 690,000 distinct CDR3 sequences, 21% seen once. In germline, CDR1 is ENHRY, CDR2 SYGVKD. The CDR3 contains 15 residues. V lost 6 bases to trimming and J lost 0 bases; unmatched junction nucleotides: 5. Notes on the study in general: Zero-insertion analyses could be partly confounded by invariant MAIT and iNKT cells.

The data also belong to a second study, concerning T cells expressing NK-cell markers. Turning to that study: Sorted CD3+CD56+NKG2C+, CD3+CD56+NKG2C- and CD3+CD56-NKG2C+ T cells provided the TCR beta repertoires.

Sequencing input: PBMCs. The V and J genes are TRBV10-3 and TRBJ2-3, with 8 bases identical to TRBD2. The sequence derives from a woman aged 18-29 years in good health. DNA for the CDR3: TGTGCCATCAGCACTAGCGGCCCGAGCACAGATACGCAGTATTTT. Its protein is CAISTSGPSTDTQYF.